The sequence of this T cell receptor (beta chain) was determined in a study of cytomegalovirus exposure and HLA in healthy donors (dated by TCRdb to the late 2010s). With regard to the full study: According to an earlier analysis of 587 of the donors, about 179 million T cells yielded 95 million to 140 million unique TCR beta sequences and around 300 Gb of sequence data. The later analysis used no new phenotypic data to find candidate immune exposures, relying instead on TCR beta sequences and their occurrence across donors. About 320 gigabases of sequencing data and approximately 93 million unique TCR sequences were included in an early release covering roughly 600 HLA-typed donors. Genome-wide SNP genotypes for about 55% of the roughly 670 donors were used in a later genetic analysis, which treated that subset as a discovery cohort. To study patterns of TCR occurrence, a later analysis re-analyzed previously published TCR beta repertoires from 700 or so donors and added high-resolution HLA genotyping. Using immunosequencing, the study profiled T cell repertoires from 500 to 800 subjects and related those repertoires to cytomegalovirus serostatus. HLA typing covered class I and class II loci at four-digit resolution. The number of donors typed differed by locus, with roughly 629-640 for A, B, C, DRB1 and DQB1, over 500 for DQA1, about 610 for DPA1, and 472 for DPB1. Roughly five DR-DQ haplotypes were treated as single units for association and clustering because of strong linkage in the cohort. In an earlier analysis of 587 of the donors, high-throughput TCR beta sequencing was used to judge whether each TCR beta V gene segment behaved as functional or pseudogenic. The aim of the study was to test whether cataloging public T cell receptors could identify signatures of past pathogen exposure. The study combined high-throughput TCR immunosequencing, statistical association of individual TCRs with disease status, and machine learning to predict cytomegalovirus infection status. Alongside the repertoire data, information on donor age, sex, ethnicity and CMV serostatus was compiled. Of the 398 genotyped donors, approximately 80% fell in the genetic ancestry cluster associated with self-reported Caucasian donors. Every repertoire in the discovery cohort had been generated on one and the same sequencing platform. Along with the roughly 700-subject first cohort, a separate validation cohort of more than 90 different subjects was used. On average, around 240,000 unique TCR beta nucleotide sequences were sequenced per donor among some 430 genotyped donors of the cohort, with 15% to 20% of those sequences being non-productive. Beyond this particular receptor, the publication reports: Because the 87-base-pair reads could not distinguish some IMGT-functional V segments, including TRBV6-2 and TRBV6-3, those segments were excluded. An earlier analysis of roughly 570 of the donors showed that most TCR beta V segments appeared in productive rearrangements either about 90% or about 30% of the time, which broadly matched IMGT annotations. While some public TCRs were present in many individuals, most TCR sequences turned up only very rarely across donors. About 15 rarely observed V segments, including chromosome 9 orphons, were excluded from the earlier analysis of approximately 500 of the donors because counts were too low. In a later genetic analysis, fewer N-insertions in productive TCRs were reported among donors in an Asian-associated ancestry cluster than the 666-donor mean. In a later genetic analysis, a missense DCLRE1C variant was associated with V-gene and J-gene trimming of TCR beta chains, and the association was replicated in an independent cohort. In both the original and validation cohorts, the classifier was reported to diagnose cytomegalovirus status with high specificity and sensitivity. When HLA alleles, especially DR and DQ, strongly co-occurred, TCR associations were difficult to assign to individual alleles. In a later analysis, HLA-associated TCR beta chains showed more clonal expansion and lower generation probabilities than non-associated chains that were equally common. In a later analysis, TCR association rates were found to vary across HLA loci, with the most associated TCRs seen for DRB1 alleles and the fewest for HLA-C alleles. Linkage disequilibrium might explain the correlated functional status among segregating V segments, but an unknown experimental factor could not be ruled out. The authors suggested that the approach could potentially be generalized to other disease states and immunological phenotypes. Only TCR beta chains were sequenced in this cohort, and the absence of alpha or paired-chain data limited detectable features. A cluster of highly shared sequence variants was judged likely to be a technical artifact of the sequencing pipeline. A further reported finding was that TCR beta sequences accurately predicted the HLA-A and HLA-B alleles for most subjects in the first cohort. A few of the identified cytomegalovirus-associated TCR beta chains were confirmed in vitro to be specific for cytomegalovirus antigens. In a later analysis, most CMV-associated TCR beta chains were found to appear HLA-restricted, with HLA associations seemingly driven largely by CMV exposure. In a later analysis, some 17,000 TCR beta sequences were associated with specific HLA alleles at a false discovery rate of 0.05. In a later analysis, several top co-occurrence clusters were reported to appear linked to parvovirus B19, influenza, CMV and Epstein-Barr virus. The only immune exposure information available for the cohort was CMV serostatus. Because HLA typing was missing for some donors at each locus, association tests included only the typed subset. Presence/absence analyses assumed roughly uniform sequencing depth across donors, an assumption that may not hold. In the study, some 160 TCR beta chains were listed as associated with cytomegalovirus.

Library generation was performed with the immunoSEQ multiplex PCR assay. A mixture of 60 forward primers for TCR Vbeta segments and 13 reverse primers for TCR Jbeta segments was used in the multiplex PCR. The CDR3 region of rearranged TCR beta genes was amplified from genomic DNA by a multiplex PCR assay. The Illumina HiSeq System was used to sequence the amplified TCR beta libraries as 87-base-pair reads. Regarding the original processing steps: In a later analysis, tens of millions of unique TCR beta chains were counted across the 650 to 750 repertoires, and around 10 million of these chains were shared by at least two donors. Raw reads were error-corrected and collapsed into unique sequences with a nearest-neighbor algorithm that merged closely related sequences to remove PCR and sequencing errors. Alignment of CDR3 sequences to IMGT reference sequences was used to assign V, D and J gene segments. For a sequence to be retained, a match of at least six nucleotides to both a V gene segment and a J gene segment was required. A rearrangement was called productive if the CDR3 had no stop codons and remained in frame with V and J, and every other rearrangement was called non-productive. Following IMGT convention, CDR3 was defined as the stretch from the second conserved V-encoded cysteine to the conserved J-encoded phenylalanine. The earlier analysis of 500 to 600 of the donors excluded sequences that lacked an unambiguous match to a single V gene segment. In an earlier analysis of about 590 of the donors, a V segment was called functional when productive rearrangements were above 56.7%, and segregating when the standard deviation between donors exceeded 5%. A statistical classification framework was built to diagnose cytomegalovirus status from the catalog of TCR beta chain sequences. A later analysis assigned V and J genes by comparing TCR nucleotide sequences with IMGT/GENE-DB human TR gene sequences. In a later analysis, CDR3 sequences and most-parsimonious VDJ recombination scenarios were assigned using the TCRdist pipeline. In a later analysis, every TCR beta chain was defined by the combination of its CDR3 amino acid sequence and its V-gene family, and reads without a unique V-gene family were dropped. As a way to deal with suspected cross-contamination and a sequencing artifact, a later analysis dropped 450 to 700 nucleotide sequences that were highly shared and had low generation probability. In a later analysis, a clonal expansion index for each public chain was calculated from normalized within-repertoire ranks of inferred template counts. A later analysis computed generation probabilities with a VDJ recombination model fitted to out-of-frame rearrangements, and checked the results against IGoR. Hypergeometric tests were used in a later analysis to score TCR-TCR, TCR-HLA and TCR-CMV co-occurrence, with a repertoire-size bias correction applied to the TCR pairs. False discovery rates were estimated in a later analysis by permuting HLA or CMV assignments 20 times. In a later analysis, co-occurring TCRs were grouped using DBSCAN, with TCRdist sequence similarity added in when clustering inside HLA-allele-positive subsets. Repertoires with fewer than 30,000 or more than 120,000 public chains were left out of co-occurrence clustering, as were about 5 repertoires with anomalous nucleotide sharing. TCRdb re-hosts the immuneACCESS table, in-frame sequences only. Its copies lack some clones; in the studies checked, an unresolved V gene accounts for under half of them, and the cause for the rest is not known. D and trimming were read from the DNA, whereas the V and J calls and clone size are those reported in that table. The sample table holds tens of thousands of clones, of which around four fifths were seen once. The top ten constitute 3% to 3.5% of the sample.

The cohort consisted of approximately 690 healthy bone marrow donors. At the time of sampling, all cohort members were nominally healthy, though unrecorded immune exposures were likely present. The donor was CMV seropositive and belonged to the group of 270 or so seropositive cohort members. A peripheral blood sample was collected from each donor, and TCR beta sequencing was performed on peripheral blood mononuclear cells. Genomic DNA was extracted from the blood cell samples with the Qiagen DNeasy Blood Extraction Kit. Taken from the germline V gene, the CDR1 and CDR2 loops are SGHVS and FQNEAQ. V is pared back by 5 bases and J by 4 bases, with 23 bases lying between the germline termini. Reading from cysteine to phenylalanine, the CDR3 counts 18 amino acids. Only CDR3 DNA is held: 54 bases, read in frame from base 1. Note on this clone: Its antigen is unknown. Nothing much larger sits one base from this clone, and base qualities are not available.

This TCR came from a man aged 25-45 years in good health and CMV-seropositive. This chain joins TRBV7-8 to TRBJ2-2; TRBD1 is a possible D gene, resting on 5 matching bases. Sample: PBMCs. The nucleotides read TGTGCCAGCAGCACCCCTCGGCAGGGCGTTGAGTCCACCGGGGAGCTGTTTTTT. This codes for CASSTPRQGVESTGELFF.